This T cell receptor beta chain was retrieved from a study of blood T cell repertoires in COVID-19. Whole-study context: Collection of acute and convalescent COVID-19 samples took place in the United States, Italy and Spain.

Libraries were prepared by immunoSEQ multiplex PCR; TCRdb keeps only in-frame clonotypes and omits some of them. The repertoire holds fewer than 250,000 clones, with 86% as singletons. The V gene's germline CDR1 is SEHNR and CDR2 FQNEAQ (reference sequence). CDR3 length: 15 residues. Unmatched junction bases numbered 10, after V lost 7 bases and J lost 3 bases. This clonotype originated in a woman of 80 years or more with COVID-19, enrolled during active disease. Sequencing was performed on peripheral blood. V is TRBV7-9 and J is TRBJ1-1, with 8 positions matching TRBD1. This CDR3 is CASKSGQGLDTEAFF. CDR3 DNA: TGTGCCAGCAAGTCAGGACAGGGCTTGGACACTGAAGCTTTCTTT.